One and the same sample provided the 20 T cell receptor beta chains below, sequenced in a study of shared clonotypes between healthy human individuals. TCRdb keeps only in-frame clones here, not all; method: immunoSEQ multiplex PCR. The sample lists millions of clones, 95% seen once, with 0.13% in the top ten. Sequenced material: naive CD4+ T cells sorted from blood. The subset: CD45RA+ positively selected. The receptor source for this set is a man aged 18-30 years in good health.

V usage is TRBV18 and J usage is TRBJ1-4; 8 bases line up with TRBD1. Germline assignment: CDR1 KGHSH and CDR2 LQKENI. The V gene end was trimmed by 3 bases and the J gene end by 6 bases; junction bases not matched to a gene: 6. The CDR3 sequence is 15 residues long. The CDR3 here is CASSPLTGEYEKLFF. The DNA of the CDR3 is TGTGCCAGCTCACCCTTGACAGGGGAATATGAAAAACTGTTTTTT.

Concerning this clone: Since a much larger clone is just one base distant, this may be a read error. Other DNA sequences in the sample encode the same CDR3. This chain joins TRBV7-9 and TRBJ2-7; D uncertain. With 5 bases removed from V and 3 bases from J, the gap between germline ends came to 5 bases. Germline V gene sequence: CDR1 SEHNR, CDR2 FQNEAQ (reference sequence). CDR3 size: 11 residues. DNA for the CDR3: TGTGCCAGCAGCAATGACTACGAGCAGTACTTC. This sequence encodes CASSNDYEQYF.

This CDR3 reads CASSGRGSNQPQHF. The DNA for the CDR3 is TGTGCCAGCAGCGGAAGGGGTAGCAATCAGCCCCAGCATTTT. The V and J genes are TRBV28 and TRBJ1-5; tentative D call: TRBD1 (5 bases). V lost 6 bases, J lost 0 bases, and 9 bases lay in between. The CDR3 runs 14 residues. Germline loops: CDR1 MDHEN, CDR2 SYDVKM.

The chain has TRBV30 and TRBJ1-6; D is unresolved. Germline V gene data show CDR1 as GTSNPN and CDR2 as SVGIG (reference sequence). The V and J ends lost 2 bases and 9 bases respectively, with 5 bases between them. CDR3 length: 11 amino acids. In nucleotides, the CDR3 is TGTGCCTGGAGTTTTGGTTCACCCCTCCACTTT. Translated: CAWSFGSPLHF.

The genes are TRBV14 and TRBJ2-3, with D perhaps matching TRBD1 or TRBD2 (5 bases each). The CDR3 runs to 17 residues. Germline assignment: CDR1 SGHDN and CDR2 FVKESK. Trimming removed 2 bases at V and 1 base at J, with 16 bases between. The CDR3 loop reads CASSQIWGVGRTDTQYF. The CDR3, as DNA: TGTGCCAGCAGCCAAATATGGGGAGTGGGACGCACAGATACGCAGTATTTT.

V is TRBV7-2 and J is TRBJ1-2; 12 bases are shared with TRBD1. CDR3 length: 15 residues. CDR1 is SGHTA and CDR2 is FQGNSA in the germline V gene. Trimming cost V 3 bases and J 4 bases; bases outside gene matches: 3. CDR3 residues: CASSFSGQGAYGYTF. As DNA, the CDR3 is TGTGCCAGCAGCTTCTCGGGACAGGGGGCCTATGGCTACACCTTC. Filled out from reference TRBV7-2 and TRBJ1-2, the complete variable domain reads GAGVSQSPSNKVTEKGKDVELRCDPISGHTALYWYRQSLGQGLEFLIYFQGNSAPDKSGLPSDRFSAERTGGSVSTLTIQRTQQEDSAVYLCASSFSGQGAYGYTFGSGTRLTVV.

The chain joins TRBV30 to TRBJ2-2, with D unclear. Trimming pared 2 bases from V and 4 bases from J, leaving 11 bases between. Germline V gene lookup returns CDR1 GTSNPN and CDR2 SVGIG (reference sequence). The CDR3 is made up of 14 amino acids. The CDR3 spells CAWSPAPGTGELFF. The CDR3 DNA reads TGTGCCTGGAGTCCCGCCCCCGGCACCGGGGAGCTGTTTTTT. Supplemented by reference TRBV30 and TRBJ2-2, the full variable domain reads SQTIHQWPATLVQPVGSPLSLECTVEGTSNPNLYWYRQAAGRGLQLLFYSVGIGQISSEVPQNLSASRPQDRQFILSSKKLLLSDSGFYLCAWSPAPGTGELFFGEGSRLTVL.

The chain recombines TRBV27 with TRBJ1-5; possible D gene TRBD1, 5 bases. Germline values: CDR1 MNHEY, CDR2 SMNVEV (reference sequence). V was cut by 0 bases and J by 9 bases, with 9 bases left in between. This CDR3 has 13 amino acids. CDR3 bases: TGTGCCAGCAGTTTATCACAGGTAGCGCCCCAGCATTTT. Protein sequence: CASSLSQVAPQHF.

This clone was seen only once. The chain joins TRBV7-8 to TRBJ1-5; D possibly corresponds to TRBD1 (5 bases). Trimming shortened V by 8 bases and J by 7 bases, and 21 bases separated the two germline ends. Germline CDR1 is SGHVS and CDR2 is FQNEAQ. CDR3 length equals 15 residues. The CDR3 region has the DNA TGTGCCAGCCTATCCGGGGACGGCCATCACCAGCCCCAGCATTTT. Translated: CASLSGDGHHQPQHF. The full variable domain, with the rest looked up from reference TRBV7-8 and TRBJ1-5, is GAGVSQSPRYKVAKRGQDVALRCDPISGHVSLFWYQQALGQGPEFLTYFQNEAQLDKSGLPSDRFFAERPEGSVSTLKIQRTQQEDSAVYLCASLSGDGHHQPQHFGDGTRLSIL.

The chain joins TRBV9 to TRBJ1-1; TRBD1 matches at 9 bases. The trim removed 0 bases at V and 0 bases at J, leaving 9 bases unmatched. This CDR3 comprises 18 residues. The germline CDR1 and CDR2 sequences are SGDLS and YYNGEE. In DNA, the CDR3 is TGTGCCAGCAGCGTAGGGGCTGGGACAGGGAGATTGAACACTGAAGCTTTCTTT. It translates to CASSVGAGTGRLNTEAFF. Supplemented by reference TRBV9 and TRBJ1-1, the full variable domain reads DSGVTQTPKHLITATGQRVTLRCSPRSGDLSVYWYQQSLDQGLQFLIQYYNGEERAKGNILERFSAQQFPDLHSELNLSSLELGDSALYFCASSVGAGTGRLNTEAFFGQGTRLTVV.

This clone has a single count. The CDR3 nucleotides read TGTGCCAGCAGCATAGGGACTAGCGTTAGCACAGATACGCAGTATTTT. This codes for CASSIGTSVSTDTQYF. This sequence joins TRBV11-2 and TRBJ2-3; 10 bases agree with TRBD2. Trimming cost V 5 bases and J 0 bases; bases outside gene matches: 5. Germline assignment: CDR1 SGHAT and CDR2 FQNNGV. The CDR3 runs 16 residues.

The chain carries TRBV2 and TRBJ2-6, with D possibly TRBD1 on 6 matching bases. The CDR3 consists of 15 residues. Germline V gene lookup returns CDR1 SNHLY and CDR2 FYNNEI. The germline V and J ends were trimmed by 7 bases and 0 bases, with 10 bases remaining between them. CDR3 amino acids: CASTQGGSGANVLTF. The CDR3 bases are TGTGCCAGCACCCAAGGGGGCTCTGGGGCCAACGTCCTGACTTTC. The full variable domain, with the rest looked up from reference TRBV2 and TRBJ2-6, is EPEVTQTPSHQVTQMGQEVILRCVPISNHLYFYWYRQILGQKVEFLVSFYNNEISEKSEIFDDQFSVERPDGSNFTLKIRSTKLEDSAMYFCASTQGGSGANVLTFGAGSRLTVL.

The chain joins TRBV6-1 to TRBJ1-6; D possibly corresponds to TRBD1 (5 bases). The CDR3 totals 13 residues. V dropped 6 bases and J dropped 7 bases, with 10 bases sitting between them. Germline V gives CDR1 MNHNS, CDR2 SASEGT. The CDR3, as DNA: TGTGCCAGCAGGCCCGGGACCAATTCACCCCTCCACTTT. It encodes CASRPGTNSPLHF.

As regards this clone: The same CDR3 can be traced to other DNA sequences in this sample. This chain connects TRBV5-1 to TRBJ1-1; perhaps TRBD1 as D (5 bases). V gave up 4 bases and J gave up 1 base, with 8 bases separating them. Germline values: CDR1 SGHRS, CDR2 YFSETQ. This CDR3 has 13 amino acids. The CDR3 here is CASSVTGNTEAFF. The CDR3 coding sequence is TGCGCCAGCAGCGTAACAGGGAACACTGAAGCTTTCTTT.

As DNA, the CDR3 is TGTGCCACCCGAGGCAGCGGGACTGGGGCCAACGTCCTGACTTTC. Its protein is CATRGSGTGANVLTF. The J gene is TRBJ2-6, the V gene TRBV10-3, with 7 bases that match TRBD2. The junction had 8 bases not matched to a gene; V was cut back by 10 bases and J by 2 bases. In germline, CDR1 is ENHRY, CDR2 SYGVKD. CDR3 size: 15 residues.

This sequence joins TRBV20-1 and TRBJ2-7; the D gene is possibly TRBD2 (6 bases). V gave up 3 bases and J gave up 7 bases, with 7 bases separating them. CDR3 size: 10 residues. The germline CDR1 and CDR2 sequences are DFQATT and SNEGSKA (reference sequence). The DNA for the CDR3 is TGCAGTGCTAGTGGAGGGGAGCAGTACTTC. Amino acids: CSASGGEQYF.

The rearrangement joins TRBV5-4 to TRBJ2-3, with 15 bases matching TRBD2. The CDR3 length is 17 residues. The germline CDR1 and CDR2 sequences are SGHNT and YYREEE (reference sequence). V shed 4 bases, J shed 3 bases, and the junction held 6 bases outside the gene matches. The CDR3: CASSPRTSGGVTDTQYF. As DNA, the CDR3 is TGTGCCAGCAGCCCTAGGACTAGCGGGGGGGTTACAGATACGCAGTATTTT.

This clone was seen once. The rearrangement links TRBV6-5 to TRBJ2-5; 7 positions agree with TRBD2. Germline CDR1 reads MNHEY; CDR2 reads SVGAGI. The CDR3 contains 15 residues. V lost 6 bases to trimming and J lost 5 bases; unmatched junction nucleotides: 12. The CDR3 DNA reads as TGTGCCAGCAGCCATCCCGGGACCGGGGGGGAGACCCAGTACTTC. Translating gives CASSHPGTGGETQYF.

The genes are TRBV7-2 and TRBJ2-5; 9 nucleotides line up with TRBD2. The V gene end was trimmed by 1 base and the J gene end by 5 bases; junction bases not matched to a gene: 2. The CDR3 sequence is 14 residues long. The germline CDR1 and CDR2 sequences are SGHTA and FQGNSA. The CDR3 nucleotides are TGTGCCAGCAGCTTAGGTAGCGGGAGTGAGACCCAGTACTTC. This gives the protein CASSLGSGSETQYF. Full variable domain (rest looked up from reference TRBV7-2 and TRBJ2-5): GAGVSQSPSNKVTEKGKDVELRCDPISGHTALYWYRQSLGQGLEFLIYFQGNSAPDKSGLPSDRFSAERTGGSVSTLTIQRTQQEDSAVYLCASSLGSGSETQYFGPGTRLLVL.

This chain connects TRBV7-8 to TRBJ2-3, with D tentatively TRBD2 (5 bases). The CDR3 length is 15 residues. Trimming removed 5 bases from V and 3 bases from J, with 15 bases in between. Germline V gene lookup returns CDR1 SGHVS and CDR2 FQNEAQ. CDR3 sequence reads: CASSPRDSTTDTQYF. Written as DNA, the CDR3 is TGTGCCAGCAGCCCCCGGGATAGCACGACAGATACGCAGTATTTT.